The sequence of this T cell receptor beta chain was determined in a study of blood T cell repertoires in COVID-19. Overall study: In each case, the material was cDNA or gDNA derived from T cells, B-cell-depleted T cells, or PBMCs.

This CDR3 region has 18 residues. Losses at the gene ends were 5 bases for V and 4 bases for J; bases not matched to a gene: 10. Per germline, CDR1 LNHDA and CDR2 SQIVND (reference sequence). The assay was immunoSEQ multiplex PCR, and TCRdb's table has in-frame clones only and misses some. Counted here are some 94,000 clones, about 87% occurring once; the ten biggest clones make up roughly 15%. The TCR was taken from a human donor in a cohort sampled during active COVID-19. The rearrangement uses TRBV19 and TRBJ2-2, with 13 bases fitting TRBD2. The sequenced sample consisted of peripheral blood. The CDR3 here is CASSPRLAGGLVTGELFF. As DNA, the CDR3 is TGTGCCAGTAGTCCCAGACTAGCGGGGGGCCTGGTCACCGGGGAGCTGTTTTTT.